The present TCR beta chain was sequenced within a study of T cell responses to AZD1222 COVID-19 vaccine (dated by TCRdb to about 2021). In the study overall: TCR sequencing was performed for approximately 240 trial participants, of whom some 200 were given two doses of AZD1222 and around 25 were given two doses of MenACWY control vaccine. Trial participants were enrolled by age into subgroups of 18-55, 56-69 and 70-plus years, and 148, 28 and 57 TCR-sequenced participants, respectively, were included in these subgroups.

The CDR3 regions of human TCRbeta chains were analyzed by immunosequencing. The study's own analysis went as follows. Repertoire TCRs were matched against a reference library of SARS-CoV-2-specific TCRs generated with the MIRA antigen-specificity platform. Breadth meant the fraction of unique TCRs that were SARS-CoV-2-associated, whereas depth meant the fraction of total T cells that were SARS-CoV-2-associated. Using the MIRA data, each spike-specific TCR was assigned both to the spike region to which the TCR was reactive and to a CD4 or CD8 class. Log10-transformed breadth and depth values were compared by one-way ANOVA with Sidak's multiple comparisons tests. TCRdb took over this immuneACCESS table, retaining in-frame rearrangements with V and J assigned. Such tables are incomplete; in checked studies, under half of the missing clones stem from an unresolved V gene, and the remainder is unexplained. Clone size and V and J calls were adopted from that table, with D and trimming inferred from the DNA. The sample table lists 150,000 to 200,000 clones, just over 85% of them with a count of one. The ten largest clones capture more than 9% of the sample.

A note on this clone: It lacks a known antigen. Base qualities are not recorded, but no much larger clone differs from it by a single base.

CDR1 and CDR2 are drawn from the germline V gene: SGHRS, YFSETQ. V is clipped by 2 bases and J by 5 bases, and the sequence between their germline boundaries is 10 bases long. CDR3 length: 13 amino acids, cysteine to phenylalanine. The only DNA kept is the CDR3, 39 bases in frame from the first base. The label giving this sample's time point can be read as: about 28 days (+/-7) after the second vaccine dose. AZD1222 recipients whose second dose came at about 4 weeks and those whose second dose came at about 12 weeks were combined into one group, since spike-specific TCR depth and breadth did not differ between the two schedules. Vaccinee samples came from UK trials COV001 and COV002, including a single-blind randomized controlled phase 2/3 trial of AZD1222 (ChAdOx1 nCoV-19) in healthy adults. Trial participant PBMC samples were collected at day 0 and day 28 after the second dose for TCRbeta chain sequencing.

Overall study results and their limits: Conclusions about previously exposed vaccinees were limited because only six AZD1222 recipients were SARS-CoV-2 seropositive at baseline. Spike-specific TCR breadth and depth rose significantly after two AZD1222 doses compared with day 0 and with MenACWY recipients. Vaccine-associated CD4 TCRs spanned the whole spike protein, with dominant responses in regions 160-218 and 743-854. Participants were mostly white British and included more females than males, and it was suggested by the authors that clonal diversity may have been underestimated. Epitopes outside the regions mutated in the B.1.351 and B.1.1.7 variants were reportedly recognized by nearly half of the unique spike-specific TCRs. In the small 56-69-year group, the increase in depth fell short of significance, most likely because of low power. Because no day 14 peak-response samples were available, repertoires were characterized only after the peak T cell response.

Sequencing was performed on peripheral blood, taken 28 days after the second AZD1222 dose. The sequence derives from an adult who received the AZD1222 COVID-19 vaccine. The rearranged segments are TRBV5-1 and TRBJ2-5, and TRBD2 may be the D gene, going by 5 matching bases. The bases are TGCGCCAGCAGCTTAGGACTCCTTGAGACCCAGTACTTC. Its translation is CASSLGLLETQYF.